These 14 T cell receptor beta chains were sequenced from one sample in a study of blood T cell repertoires in COVID-19. The protocol was immunoSEQ multiplex PCR, while the TCRdb copy is restricted to in-frame clones and leaves out a portion. The data hold about 35,000 clones, with 83% observed a single time. Sequenced material: peripheral blood. The receptors here all came from a man aged 50-60 years with acute or convalescent COVID-19.

The chain combines TRBV5-1 with TRBJ1-2; D gene unclear. The germline V gene has CDR1 SGHRS and CDR2 YFSETQ. Trimming took off 5 bases at V and 0 bases at J, with 8 bases between the two ends. The CDR3 has 13 residues. The CDR3 here is CASRYSPNYGYTF. CDR3 nucleotide sequence: TGCGCCAGCAGATACTCTCCTAACTATGGCTACACCTTC.

The gene calls are TRBV15 and TRBJ2-3, with D perhaps matching TRBD2 (6 bases). The CDR3 runs to 15 residues. In germline, CDR1 is LNHNV, CDR2 YYDKDF (reference sequence). With 1 base removed from V and 2 bases from J, the gap between germline ends came to 10 bases. CDR3 sequence (DNA): TGTGCCACCAGCAGAGGGGAGCGGGTCACAGATACGCAGTATTTT. The encoded protein is CATSRGERVTDTQYF.

The chain uses TRBV5-1 and TRBJ1-2; no definite D call. CDR3 length equals 14 residues. Trimming removed 0 bases at V and 2 bases at J, with 8 bases between. Germline loops: CDR1 SGHRS, CDR2 YFSETQ. The CDR3 is CASSLGGSNYGYTF. The CDR3 nucleotides are TGCGCCAGCAGCTTGGGCGGTTCGAACTATGGCTACACCTTC. Full variable domain (outside the CDR3, taken from reference TRBV5-1 and TRBJ1-2): KAGVTQTPRYLIKTRGQQVTLSCSPISGHRSVSWYQQTPGQGLQFLFEYFSETQRNKGNFPGRFSGRQFSNSRSEMNVSTLELGDSALYLCASSLGGSNYGYTFGSGTRLTVV.

V and J are TRBV9 and TRBJ2-3; TRBD2 agrees at 7 bases. Trimming took 0 bases from V and 5 from J; bases not matched to a gene: 0. The germline V gene has CDR1 SGDLS and CDR2 YYNGEE. This CDR3 region has 13 residues. This CDR3 reads CASSVAGGDTQYF. CDR3 in DNA: TGTGCCAGCAGCGTAGCGGGAGGAGATACGCAGTATTTT.

The chain employs TRBV24-1 and TRBJ2-3; 13 bases fit TRBD2. The CDR3 covers 17 residues. CDR1 KGHDR and CDR2 SFDVKD come from the germline V gene. J was trimmed by 1 base and V by 4 bases; bases with no gene match: 4. This CDR3 reads CATSDSGTSGGTDTQYF. The CDR3 region has the DNA TGTGCCACCAGTGACTCCGGGACTAGCGGGGGCACAGATACGCAGTATTTT.

The CDR3 DNA reads TGTGCCAGCTCACCTCGACTAGCGGGGGTCGCGAACACCGGGGAGCTGTTTTTT. Translation gives CASSPRLAGVANTGELFF. V and J are TRBV18 and TRBJ2-2, with 12 bases lining up with TRBD2. After removal of 3 bases from V and 0 bases from J, the junction contained 5 bases not matched to a gene. Germline V gene lookup returns CDR1 KGHSH and CDR2 LQKENI. The length of the CDR3 is 18 residues. The variable domain in full, with the rest retrieved from reference TRBV18 and TRBJ2-2, is NAGVMQNPRHLVRRRGQEARLRCSPMKGHSHVYWYRQLPEEGLKFMVYLQKENIIDESGMPKERFSAEFPKEGPSILRIQQVVRGDSAAYFCASSPRLAGVANTGELFFGEGSRLTVL.

V usage is TRBV6-5 and J usage is TRBJ2-7; D is uncertain. The CDR3 contains 11 residues. Germline assignment: CDR1 MNHEY and CDR2 SVGAGI. V gave up 8 bases and J gave up 2 bases, with 7 bases separating them. The CDR3 loop reads CASDLAYEQYF. The CDR3 region has the DNA TGTGCCAGCGACTTAGCCTACGAGCAGTACTTC.

This sequence joins TRBV28 and TRBJ1-5, with no clear D. The V gene lost 3 bases and the J gene lost 3 bases, with 9 bases spanning the gap. In germline, CDR1 is MDHEN, CDR2 SYDVKM. The CDR3 is made up of 14 amino acids. The CDR3 DNA is TGTGCCAGCAGTTTGTTGCAGGACAATCAGCCCCAGCATTTT. Amino acid sequence: CASSLLQDNQPQHF. Filled out from reference TRBV28 and TRBJ1-5, the complete variable domain reads DVKVTQSSRYLVKRTGEKVFLECVQDMDHENMFWYRQDPGLGLRLIYFSYDVKMKEKGDIPEGYSVSREKKERFSLILESASTNQTSMYLCASSLLQDNQPQHFGDGTRLSIL.

The gene calls are TRBV6-5 and TRBJ1-2; 11 bases are a match to TRBD1. With 6 bases clipped from V and 7 bases from J, the junction kept 4 bases outside the gene matches. Germline CDR1 reads MNHEY; CDR2 reads SVGAGI. There are 13 residues in the CDR3. The CDR3 region is CASRPGTGGGYTF. In DNA, the CDR3 is TGTGCCAGCAGACCCGGGACAGGGGGTGGCTACACCTTC.

This chain's CDR3 is CASSSQGLYGYTF. The CDR3, as DNA: TGTGCCAGCAGTTCACAGGGGCTCTATGGCTACACCTTC. The chain combines TRBV12-3 or TRBV12-4 with TRBJ1-2; TRBD1 matches 7 bases. V dropped 4 bases and J dropped 4; count of bases not matched to a gene: 3. The CDR3 extends over 13 amino acids.

The V gene is TRBV12-3 or TRBV12-4, the J gene TRBJ2-5; D remains unclear. V was pared by 5 bases and J by 1 base, with 2 bases between. This CDR3 is 11 amino acids long. CDR3 DNA: TGTGCCAGCAGTCTCCAAGAGACCCAGTACTTC. Its protein product is CASSLQETQYF.

This clone occurred once. This rearrangement joins TRBV18 to TRBJ2-7; D might be TRBD2 (6 bases). Germline loops: CDR1 KGHSH, CDR2 LQKENI. The ends were cut back, 8 bases at V and 0 bases at J, with 17 bases in the middle. The CDR3 contains 15 residues. In DNA, the CDR3 is TGTGCCAGCCATCGGCCTGGGGGGAGCTCCTACGAGCAGTACTTC. Its protein is CASHRPGGSSYEQYF. Full variable domain (missing parts from reference TRBV18 and TRBJ2-7): NAGVMQNPRHLVRRRGQEARLRCSPMKGHSHVYWYRQLPEEGLKFMVYLQKENIIDESGMPKERFSAEFPKEGPSILRIQQVVRGDSAAYFCASHRPGGSSYEQYFGPGTRLTVT.

The count of this clone is one. The DNA of the CDR3 is TGCGCCAGCAGCCGCCAGACAGGGGGAAAAGCCTATCAGCCCCAGCATTTT. Its translation is CASSRQTGGKAYQPQHF. The V gene is TRBV4-1, the J gene TRBJ1-5; 9 positions agree with TRBD1. With V trimmed by 4 bases and J by 5 bases, 12 bases remained unmatched. The CDR3 length is 17 residues. In germline, CDR1 is MGHRA, CDR2 YSYEKL.

This chain uses TRBV25-1 with TRBJ2-7; 7 bases are a match to TRBD2. CDR3 length: 16 amino acids. In germline, CDR1 is MGHDK, CDR2 SYGVNS. V was clipped by 3 bases and J by 7 bases; unmatched bases: 15. CDR3 loop: CASSETAGRTPGEQYF. Written as DNA, the CDR3 is TGTGCCAGCAGTGAGACTGCCGGGAGGACCCCGGGGGAGCAGTACTTC.